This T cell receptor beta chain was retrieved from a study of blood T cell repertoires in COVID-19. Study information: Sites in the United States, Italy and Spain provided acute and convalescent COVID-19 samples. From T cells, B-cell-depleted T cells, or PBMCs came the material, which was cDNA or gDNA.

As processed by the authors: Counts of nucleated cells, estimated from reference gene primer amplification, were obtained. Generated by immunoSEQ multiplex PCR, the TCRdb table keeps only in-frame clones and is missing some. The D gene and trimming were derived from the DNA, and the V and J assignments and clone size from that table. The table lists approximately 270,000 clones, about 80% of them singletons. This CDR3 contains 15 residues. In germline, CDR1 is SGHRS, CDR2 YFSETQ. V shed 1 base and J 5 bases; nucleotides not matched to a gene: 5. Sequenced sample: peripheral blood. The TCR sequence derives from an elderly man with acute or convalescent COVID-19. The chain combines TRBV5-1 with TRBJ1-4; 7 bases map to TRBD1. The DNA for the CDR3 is TGCGCCAGCAGCTTGACGACAGGGATGAATGAAAAACTGTTTTTT. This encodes CASSLTTGMNEKLFF.